A selection of T cell receptor beta chains follows, all from one sample in a study of blood T cell repertoires in COVID-19. The repertoire was sequenced with immunoSEQ multiplex PCR; TCRdb's copy has only in-frame clones and lacks some. The sample carries about 270,000 clones, 70% to 90% recorded once. The sequenced material came from peripheral blood. These receptors came from a woman aged 25-40 years with COVID-19, enrolled during active disease. The CDR3 runs from the conserved cysteine through the conserved F or W. Fields, in order: J gene, D gene, V gene, clone size, CDR3 DNA, CDR3 protein. D genes are given only for firm matches. Only some rows state a clone size, as once, few, many or a class for expanded clones.

J: TRBJ2-7
D: -
V: TRBV5-1
size: -
DNA: TGCGCCAGCAGCTTGGGGGCAGGTGCATACGAGCAGTACTTC
CDR3: CASSLGAGAYEQYF

J: TRBJ2-3
D: TRBD2
V: TRBV7-6
size: -
DNA: TGTGCCAGCAGCCCCGCGGGAACGGGGGGGCCGGGGACGCAGTATTTT
CDR3: CASSPAGTGGPGTQYF

J: TRBJ2-7
D: TRBD1
V: TRBV7-6
size: -
DNA: TGTGCCAGCAGCTTTGGGACAGGATCATCCTACGAGCAGTACTTC
CDR3: CASSFGTGSSYEQYF

J: TRBJ1-1
D: -
V: TRBV6-2/TRBV6-3
size: -
DNA: TGTGCCAGCAGTTGGTGGGACATAGCAAACACTGAAGCTTTCTTT
CDR3: CASSWWDIANTEAFF

J: TRBJ1-4
D: -
V: TRBV18
size: -
DNA: TGTGCCAGCTCACCACAGTTAGAGGAATACTATAATGAAAAACTGTTTTTT
CDR3: CASSPQLEEYYNEKLFF

J: TRBJ1-1
D: TRBD1
V: TRBV6-5
size: -
DNA: TGTGCCAGCAGTTTCCGGGACAGGGACACTGAAGCTTTCTTT
CDR3: CASSFRDRDTEAFF

J: TRBJ2-3
D: -
V: TRBV6-4
size: -
DNA: TGTGCCAGCAGTGACTCGTACAACACAGATACGCAGTATTTT
CDR3: CASSDSYNTDTQYF

J: TRBJ2-7
D: TRBD2
V: TRBV10-2
size: few
DNA: TGCGCCAGCAGTCTAGCGGGGGGGCGTATCGACGAGCAGTACTTC
CDR3: CASSLAGGRIDEQYF

J: TRBJ1-1
D: TRBD1
V: TRBV19
size: -
DNA: TGTGCCAGTAGTATAGTCCACAGGGGGAGAACTGAAGCTTTCTTT
CDR3: CASSIVHRGRTEAFF

J: TRBJ1-2
D: -
V: TRBV28
size: -
DNA: TGTGCCAGCAGTTTAGAGGCACACCGGGATGGCTACACCTTC
CDR3: CASSLEAHRDGYTF